This entry is about one T cell receptor beta chain. Its antigen is still unknown. PCR was performed using 60 Vbeta and 13 Jbeta primers. Using immunoSEQ multiplex PCR, the repertoire was profiled, and TCRdb retains in-frame clones only, with some absent. The sample records about 200,000 clones, 60% to 85% being singletons. This entry belongs to a study of cytomegalovirus exposure and HLA in healthy donors. Whole-study findings and limits: A few CMV-associated chains were confirmed in vitro to be specific for CMV antigens.

Per germline, CDR1 SGHNT and CDR2 YENEEA. The CDR3 is made up of 17 amino acids. After removal of 5 bases from V and 0 bases from J, the junction contained 6 bases not matched to a gene. Sequenced sample: PBMCs. V gene TRBV11-3 combines with J gene TRBJ2-3, with 12 bases that match TRBD2. The clonotype was recovered from a girl aged 10-17 years in good health and CMV-seropositive. The CDR3 coding sequence is TGTGCCAGCAGCGACCGACTAGCGGGGGCTAGCACAGATACGCAGTATTTT. It codes for CASSDRLAGASTDTQYF.